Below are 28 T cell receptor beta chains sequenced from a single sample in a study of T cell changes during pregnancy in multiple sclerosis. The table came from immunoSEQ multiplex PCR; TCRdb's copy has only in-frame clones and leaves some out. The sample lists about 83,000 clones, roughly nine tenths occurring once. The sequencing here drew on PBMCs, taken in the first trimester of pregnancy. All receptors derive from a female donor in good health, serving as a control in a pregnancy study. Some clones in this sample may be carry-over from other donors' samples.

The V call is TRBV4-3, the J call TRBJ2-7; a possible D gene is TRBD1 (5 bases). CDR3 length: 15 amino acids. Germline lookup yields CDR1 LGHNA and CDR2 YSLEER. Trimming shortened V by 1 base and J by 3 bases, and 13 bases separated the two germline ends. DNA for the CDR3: TGCGCCAGCAGCCAAGTAGCAGGGAATCGCTACGAGCAGTACTTC. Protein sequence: CASSQVAGNRYEQYF.

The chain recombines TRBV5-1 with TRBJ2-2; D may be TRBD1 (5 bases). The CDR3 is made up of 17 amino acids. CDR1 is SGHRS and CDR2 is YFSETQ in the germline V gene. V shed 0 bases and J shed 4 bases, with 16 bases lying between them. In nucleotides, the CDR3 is TGCGCCAGCAGCTTGGCGGTAGGGGTCAGTGGCACCGGGGAGCTGTTTTTT. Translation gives CASSLAVGVSGTGELFF.

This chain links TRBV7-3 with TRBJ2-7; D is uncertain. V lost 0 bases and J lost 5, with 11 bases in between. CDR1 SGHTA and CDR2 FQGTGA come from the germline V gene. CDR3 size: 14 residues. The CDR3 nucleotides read TGTGCCAGCAGCTTAACCCCCCAGGCCCACGAGCAGTACTTC. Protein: CASSLTPQAHEQYF.

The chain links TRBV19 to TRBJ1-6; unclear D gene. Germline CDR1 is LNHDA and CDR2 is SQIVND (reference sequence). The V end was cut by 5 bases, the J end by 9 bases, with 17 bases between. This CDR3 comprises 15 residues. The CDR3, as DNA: TGTGCCAGTAGTTTCAACAGCGGTGGAACTTCACCCCTCCACTTT. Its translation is CASSFNSGGTSPLHF.

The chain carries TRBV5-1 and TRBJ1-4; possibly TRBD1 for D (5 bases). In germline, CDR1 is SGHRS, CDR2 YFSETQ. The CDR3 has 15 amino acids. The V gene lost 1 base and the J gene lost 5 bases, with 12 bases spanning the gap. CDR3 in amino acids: CASSLKGRENEKLFF. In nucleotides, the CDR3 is TGCGCCAGCAGCTTGAAGGGCAGGGAAAATGAAAAACTGTTTTTT.

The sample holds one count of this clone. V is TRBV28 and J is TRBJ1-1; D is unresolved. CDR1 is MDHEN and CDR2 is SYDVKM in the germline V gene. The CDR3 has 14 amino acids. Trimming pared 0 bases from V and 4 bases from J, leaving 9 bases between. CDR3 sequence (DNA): TGTGCCAGCAGTTTATGGCAGGCCTCCACTGAAGCTTTCTTT. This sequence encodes CASSLWQASTEAFF.

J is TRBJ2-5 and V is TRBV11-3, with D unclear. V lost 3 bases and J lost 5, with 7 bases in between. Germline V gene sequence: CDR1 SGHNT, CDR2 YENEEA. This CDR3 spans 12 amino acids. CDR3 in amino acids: CASSFPRETQYF. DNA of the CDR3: TGTGCCAGCAGCTTCCCCCGTGAGACCCAGTACTTC.

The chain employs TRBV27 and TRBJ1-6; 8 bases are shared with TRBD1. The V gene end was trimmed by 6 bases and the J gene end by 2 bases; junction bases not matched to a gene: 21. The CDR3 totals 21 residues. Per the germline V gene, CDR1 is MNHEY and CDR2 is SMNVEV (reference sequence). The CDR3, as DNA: TGTGCCAGCAGCTCTACCCTGGGACAGGATTGGGCATGGACCTATAATTCACCCCTCCACTTT. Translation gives CASSSTLGQDWAWTYNSPLHF.

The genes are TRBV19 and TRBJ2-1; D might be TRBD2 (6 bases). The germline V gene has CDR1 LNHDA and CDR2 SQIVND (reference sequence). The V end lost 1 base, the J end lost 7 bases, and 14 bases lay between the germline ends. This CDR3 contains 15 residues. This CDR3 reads CASSIGQVRGNEQFF. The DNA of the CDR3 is TGTGCCAGTAGTATAGGTCAGGTCCGGGGGAATGAGCAGTTCTTC.

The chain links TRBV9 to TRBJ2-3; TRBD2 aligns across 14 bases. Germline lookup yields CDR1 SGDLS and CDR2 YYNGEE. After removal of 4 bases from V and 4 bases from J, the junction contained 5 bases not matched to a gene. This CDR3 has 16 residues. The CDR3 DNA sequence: TGTGCCAGCAGCCCCCGACTAGCGGGAGGGTCAGATACGCAGTATTTT. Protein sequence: CASSPRLAGGSDTQYF.

CDR3 loop: CASSIPTGYSNEQFF. CDR3 nucleotides: TGTGCCAGTAGTATTCCGACAGGGTATAGCAATGAGCAGTTCTTC. The chain couples TRBV19 to TRBJ2-1; 7 bases align to TRBD1. Germline V lookup: CDR1 LNHDA, CDR2 SQIVND (reference sequence). This CDR3 has 15 residues. J gave up 6 bases and V 3 bases, and 8 bases lay outside the gene matches.

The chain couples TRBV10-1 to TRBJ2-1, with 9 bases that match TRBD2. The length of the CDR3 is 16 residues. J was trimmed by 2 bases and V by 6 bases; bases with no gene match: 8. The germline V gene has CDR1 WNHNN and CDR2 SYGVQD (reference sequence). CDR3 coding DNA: TGCGCCAGCAGGAAAAGCGGGAGGACCCCCTACAATGAGCAGTTCTTC. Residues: CASRKSGRTPYNEQFF.

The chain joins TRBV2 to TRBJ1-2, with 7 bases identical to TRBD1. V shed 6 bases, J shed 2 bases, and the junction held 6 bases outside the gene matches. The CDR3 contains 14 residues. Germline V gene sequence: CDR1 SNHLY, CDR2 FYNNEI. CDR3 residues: CASRAEQGNYGYTF. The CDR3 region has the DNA TGTGCCAGCAGAGCCGAACAGGGGAACTATGGCTACACCTTC.

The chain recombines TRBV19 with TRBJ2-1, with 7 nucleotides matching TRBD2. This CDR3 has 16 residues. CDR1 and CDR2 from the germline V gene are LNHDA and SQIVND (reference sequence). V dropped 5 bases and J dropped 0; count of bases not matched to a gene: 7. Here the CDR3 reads CASSVTSTSSYNEQFF. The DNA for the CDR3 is TGTGCCAGTAGTGTGACTAGCACGAGCTCCTACAATGAGCAGTTCTTC.

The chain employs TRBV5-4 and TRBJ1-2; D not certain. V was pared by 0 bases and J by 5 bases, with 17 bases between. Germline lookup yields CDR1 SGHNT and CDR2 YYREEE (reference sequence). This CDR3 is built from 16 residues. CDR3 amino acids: CASSLGGVRTIYGYTF. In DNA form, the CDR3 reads TGTGCCAGCAGCTTGGGCGGAGTCAGAACCATTTATGGCTACACCTTC.

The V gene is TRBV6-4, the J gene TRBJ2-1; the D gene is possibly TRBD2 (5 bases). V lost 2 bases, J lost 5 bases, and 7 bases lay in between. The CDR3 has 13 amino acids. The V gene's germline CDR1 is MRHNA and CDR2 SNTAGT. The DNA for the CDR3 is TGTGCCAGCAGTGACGGGAGTCACAATGAGCAGTTCTTC. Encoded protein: CASSDGSHNEQFF.

DNA for the CDR3: TGTGCCAGCAGTTTAGTCCGGAGGGCAAGAGATACGCAGTATTTT. Encoded protein: CASSLVRRARDTQYF. V gene TRBV28 combines with J gene TRBJ2-3, with a tentative D call TRBD2 (6 bases). CDR3 length: 15 amino acids. Between the trimmed V and J ends, which lost 2 bases and 5 bases, there was a span of 14 bases. From germline, CDR1 is MDHEN and CDR2 SYDVKM.

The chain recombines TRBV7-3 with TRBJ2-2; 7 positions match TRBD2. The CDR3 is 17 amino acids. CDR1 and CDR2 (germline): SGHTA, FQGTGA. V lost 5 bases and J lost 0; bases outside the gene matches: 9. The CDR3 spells CASSPHLAGANTGELFF. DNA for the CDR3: TGTGCCAGCAGCCCCCATTTAGCGGGCGCGAACACCGGGGAGCTGTTTTTT.

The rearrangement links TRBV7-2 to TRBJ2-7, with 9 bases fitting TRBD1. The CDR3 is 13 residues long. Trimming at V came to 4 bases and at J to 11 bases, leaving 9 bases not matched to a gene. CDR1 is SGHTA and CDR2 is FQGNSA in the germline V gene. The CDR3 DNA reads TGTGCCAGCAGCTACGGGACAGGGAATCGGGAGTACTTC. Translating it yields CASSYGTGNREYF.

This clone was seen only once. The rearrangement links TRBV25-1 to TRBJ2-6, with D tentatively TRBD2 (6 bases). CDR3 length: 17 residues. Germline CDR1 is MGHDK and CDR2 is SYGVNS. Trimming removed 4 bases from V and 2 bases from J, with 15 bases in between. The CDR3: CASSGVLGRTGANVLTF. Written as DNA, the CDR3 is TGTGCCAGCAGTGGGGTCCTCGGGAGAACTGGGGCCAACGTCCTGACTTTC.

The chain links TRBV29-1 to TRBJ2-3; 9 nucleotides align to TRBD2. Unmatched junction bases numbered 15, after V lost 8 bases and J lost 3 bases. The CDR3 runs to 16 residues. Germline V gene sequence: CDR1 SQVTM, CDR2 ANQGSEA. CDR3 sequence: CSPALTSGLGTDTQYF. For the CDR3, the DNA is TGCAGCCCTGCCCTCACTAGCGGGTTGGGGACAGATACGCAGTATTTT.

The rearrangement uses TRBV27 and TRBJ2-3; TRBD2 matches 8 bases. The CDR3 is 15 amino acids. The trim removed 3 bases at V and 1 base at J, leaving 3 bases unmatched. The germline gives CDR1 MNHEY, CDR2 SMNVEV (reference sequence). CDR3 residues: CASSLIGRGTDTQYF. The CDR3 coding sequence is TGTGCCAGCAGTTTGATCGGGAGGGGCACAGATACGCAGTATTTT.

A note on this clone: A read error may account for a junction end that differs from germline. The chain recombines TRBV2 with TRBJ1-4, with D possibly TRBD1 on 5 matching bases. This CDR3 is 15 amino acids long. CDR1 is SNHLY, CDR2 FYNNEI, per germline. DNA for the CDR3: TGTGCCAGCAGGGAAGGCGGGGGGGGAGGAGAAAAACTGTTTTTT. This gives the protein CASREGGGGGEKLFF.

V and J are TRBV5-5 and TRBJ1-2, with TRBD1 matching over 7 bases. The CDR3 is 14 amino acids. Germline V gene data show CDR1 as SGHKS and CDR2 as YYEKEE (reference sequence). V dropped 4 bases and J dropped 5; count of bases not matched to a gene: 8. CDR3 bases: TGTGCCAGCAGCCCGGGGAAGGGGGCGTATGGCTACACCTTC. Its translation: CASSPGKGAYGYTF.

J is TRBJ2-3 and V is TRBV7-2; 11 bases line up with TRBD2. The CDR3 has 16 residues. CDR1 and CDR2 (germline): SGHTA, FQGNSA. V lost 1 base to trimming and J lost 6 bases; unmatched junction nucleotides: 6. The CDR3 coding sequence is TGTGCCAGCAGCTTAGTCGGTAGCGGGAGGGCCGATACGCAGTATTTT. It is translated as CASSLVGSGRADTQYF.

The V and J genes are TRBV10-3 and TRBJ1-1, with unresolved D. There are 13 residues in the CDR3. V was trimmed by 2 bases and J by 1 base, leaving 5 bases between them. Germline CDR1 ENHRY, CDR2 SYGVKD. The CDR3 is CAISEAGNTEAFF. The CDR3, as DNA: TGTGCCATCAGTGAGGCAGGGAACACTGAAGCTTTCTTT.

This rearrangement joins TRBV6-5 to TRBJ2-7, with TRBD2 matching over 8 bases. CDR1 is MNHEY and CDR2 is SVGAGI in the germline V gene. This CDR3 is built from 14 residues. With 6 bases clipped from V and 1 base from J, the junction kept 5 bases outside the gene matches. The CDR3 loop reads CASRREGMSYEQYF. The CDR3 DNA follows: TGTGCCAGCAGACGGGAGGGCATGTCCTACGAGCAGTACTTC.

CDR3 loop: CASRSTGLAGDEQFF. The CDR3 DNA reads as TGCGCCAGCAGATCCACCGGATTAGCGGGGGATGAGCAGTTCTTC. V is TRBV5-1 and J is TRBJ2-1, with 9 bases lining up with TRBD2. The trim removed 5 bases at V and 8 bases at J, leaving 11 bases unmatched. The CDR3 length is 15 residues. Germline V gives CDR1 SGHRS, CDR2 YFSETQ.